This T cell receptor beta chain emerged from a study of control samples from healthy donors and cancer patients (TCRdb year 2020). Library construction relied on the immunoSEQ multiplex PCR assay. TCRdb re-hosts the immuneACCESS table, in-frame sequences only. Its copies lack some clones; in the studies checked, an unresolved V gene accounts for under half of them, and the cause for the rest is not known. The table for this sample lists 100,000 to 150,000 clones; over 75% of them were counted only once. 3.2% of the sample is held by the ten biggest clonotypes. With regard to this clone: No cognate antigen has been identified for it. The input lacks base qualities; no much larger clone sits a single base away.

V gives up 6 bases and J gives up 7 bases, and the segment between their germline ends measures 15 bases. The CDR3 starts with the cysteine, ends with the phenylalanine, and has 13 residues. The retained sequence is limited to the CDR3, 39 bases, with the frame set at the first base. The germline V gene provides CDR1 SNHLY and CDR2 FYNNEI. Sequencing input: blood. The sequence joins TRBV2 to TRBJ1-2; 6 matching bases give a weak D call of TRBD1. The source of this sequence is a man over 45 in good health. The nucleotides read TGTGCCAGCAGCTGGGGGGGCGGTGGTGGCTACACCTTC. This encodes CASSWGGGGGYTF. Joined to the reference TRBV2 and TRBJ1-2 proteins, this CDR3 gives the full variable domain: EPEVTQTPSHQVTQMGQEVILRCVPISNHLYFYWYRQILGQKVEFLVSFYNNEISEKSEIFDDQFSVERPDGSNFTLKIRSTKLEDSAMYFCASSWGGGGGYTFGSGTRLTVV.